The clone carrying this TCR beta chain was observed at least ten times. The data were obtained in a study of T cells in Graves' hyperthyroidism and ophthalmopathy. It was over 9.5 ml of fresh peripheral blood that supplied the PBMCs. Germline assignment: CDR1 SGHTA and CDR2 FQGNSA. With 2 bases removed from V and 12 bases from J, the gap between germline ends came to 19 bases. This CDR3 has 14 amino acids. Regions amplified from RNA transcripts were the TCR beta CDR3 regions. In the first-round RT-PCR of the TCR CDR3, the HTBI primer set was used. Using its own MiXCR run on the multiplex PCR reads, TCRdb lists one record per CDR3 protein. The sample carries about 380,000 distinct CDR3 sequences, about 14% recorded once.

Sequences were obtained from blood. This sequence joins TRBV7-2 and TRBJ1-1; possibly TRBD1 for D (5 bases). This clonotype was sampled from a woman aged 30 to 39 with Graves' ophthalmopathy. CDR3 in amino acids: CASSLMLGLGSTFF. The CDR3 DNA reads TGTGCCAGCAGCTTAATGTTGGGGCTTGGCTCGACTTTCTTT.